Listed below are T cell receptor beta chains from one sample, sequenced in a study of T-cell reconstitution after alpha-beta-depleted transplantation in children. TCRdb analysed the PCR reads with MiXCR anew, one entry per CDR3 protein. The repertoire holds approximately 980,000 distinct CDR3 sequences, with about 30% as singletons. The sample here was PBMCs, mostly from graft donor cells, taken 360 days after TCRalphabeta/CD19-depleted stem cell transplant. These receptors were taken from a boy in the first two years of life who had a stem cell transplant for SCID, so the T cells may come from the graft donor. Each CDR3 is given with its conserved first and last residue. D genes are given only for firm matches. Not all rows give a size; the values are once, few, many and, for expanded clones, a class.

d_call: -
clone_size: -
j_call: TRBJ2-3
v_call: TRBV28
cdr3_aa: CASSSPRAEGTDTQYF
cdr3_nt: TGTGCCAGCAGTTCACCGAGGGCGGAGGGCACAGATACGCAGTATTTT

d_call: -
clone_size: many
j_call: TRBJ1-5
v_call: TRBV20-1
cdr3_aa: CSASPSNQPQHF
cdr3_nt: TGCAGTGCTAGCCCAAGCAATCAGCCCCAGCATTTT

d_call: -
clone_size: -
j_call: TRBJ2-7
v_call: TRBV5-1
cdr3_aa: CASSLVGGRDYEQYF
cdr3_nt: TGCGCCAGCAGCTTAGTCGGTGGCAGGGACTACGAGCAGTACTTC

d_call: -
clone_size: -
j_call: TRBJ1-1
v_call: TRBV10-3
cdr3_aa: CAISESPGTAFEAFF
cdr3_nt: TGTGCCATCAGTGAGTCGCCTGGGACGGCTTTTGAAGCTTTCTTT

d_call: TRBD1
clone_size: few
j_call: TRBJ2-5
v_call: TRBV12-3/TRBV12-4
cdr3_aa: CASSRNSGGQETQYF
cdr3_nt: TGTGCCAGCAGTCGAAATTCAGGGGGACAAGAGACCCAGTACTTC

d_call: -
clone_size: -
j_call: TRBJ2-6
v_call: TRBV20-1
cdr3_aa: CSARAFGSGANVLTF
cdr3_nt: TGCAGTGCCCGAGCCTTTGGCTCTGGGGCCAACGTCCTGACTTTC

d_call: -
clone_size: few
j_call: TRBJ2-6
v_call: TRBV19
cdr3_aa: CASSDRGQKFLSGANVLTF
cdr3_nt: TGTGCCAGTAGTGATCGAGGACAGAAGTTCCTCTCTGGGGCCAACGTCCTGACTTTC

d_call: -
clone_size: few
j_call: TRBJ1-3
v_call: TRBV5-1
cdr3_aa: CASSLGGLSSGNTIYF
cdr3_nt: TGCGCCAGCAGCTTGGGAGGACTCAGCTCTGGAAACACCATATATTTT

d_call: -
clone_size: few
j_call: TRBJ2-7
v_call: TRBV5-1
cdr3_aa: CASSLDTDLYEQYF
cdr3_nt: TGCGCCAGCAGCTTGGATACGGATCTCTACGAGCAGTACTTC

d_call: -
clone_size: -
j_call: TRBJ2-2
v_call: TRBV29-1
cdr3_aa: CSVERMNTGELFF
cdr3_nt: TGCAGCGTTGAGAGGATGAACACCGGGGAGCTGTTTTTT

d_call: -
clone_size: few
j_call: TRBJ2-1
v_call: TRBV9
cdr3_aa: CASSPLTFGNEQFF
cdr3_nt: TGTGCCAGCAGCCCCCTCACTTTTGGCAATGAGCAGTTCTTC

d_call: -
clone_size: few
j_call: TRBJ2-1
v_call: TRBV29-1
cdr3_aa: CSVEGLLWGNEQFF
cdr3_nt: TGCAGCGTTGAAGGCCTCCTCTGGGGCAATGAGCAGTTCTTC

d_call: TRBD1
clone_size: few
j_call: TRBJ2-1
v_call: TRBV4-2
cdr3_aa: CASSQLGTGGNEQFF
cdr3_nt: TGTGCCAGCAGCCAGCTGGGGACAGGGGGCAATGAGCAGTTCTTC

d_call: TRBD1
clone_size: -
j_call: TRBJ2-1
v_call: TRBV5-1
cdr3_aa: CASSPTLGTGLFHEQFF
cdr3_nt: TGCGCCAGCAGCCCGACCCTCGGGACAGGGTTATTCCATGAGCAGTTCTTC

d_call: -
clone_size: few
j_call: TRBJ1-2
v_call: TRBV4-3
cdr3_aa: CASSPGAGEGSYGYTF
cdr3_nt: TGCGCCAGCAGCCCAGGGGCGGGGGAAGGCTCCTATGGCTACACCTTC

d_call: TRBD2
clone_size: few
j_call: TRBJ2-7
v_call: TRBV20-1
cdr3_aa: CSAVNSGGLYEQYF
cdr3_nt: TGCAGTGCAGTCAATAGCGGGGGGCTCTACGAGCAGTACTTC

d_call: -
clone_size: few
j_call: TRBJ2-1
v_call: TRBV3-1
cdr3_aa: CASSQQNGKGVGFF
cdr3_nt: TGTGCCAGCAGCCAACAAAACGGGAAGGGGGTCGGGTTCTTC

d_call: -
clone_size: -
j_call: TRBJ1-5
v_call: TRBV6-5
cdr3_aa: CASRRPGNQPQHF
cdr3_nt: TGTGCCAGCAGGCGACCTGGCAATCAGCCCCAGCATTTT

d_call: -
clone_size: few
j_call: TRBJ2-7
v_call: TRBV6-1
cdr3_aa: CASSELPAGQYF
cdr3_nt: TGTGCCAGCAGTGAATTACCCGCCGGGCAGTACTTC

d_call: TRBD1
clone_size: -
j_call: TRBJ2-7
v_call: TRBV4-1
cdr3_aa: CASSQVGLGTGTYEQYF
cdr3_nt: TGCGCCAGCAGCCAAGTAGGGCTAGGGACAGGGACCTACGAGCAGTACTTC

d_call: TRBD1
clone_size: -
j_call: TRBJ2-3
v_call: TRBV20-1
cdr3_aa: CSAIPGVGQGHTDTQYF
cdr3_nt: TGCAGTGCTATCCCTGGTGTTGGACAGGGGCACACAGATACGCAGTATTTT

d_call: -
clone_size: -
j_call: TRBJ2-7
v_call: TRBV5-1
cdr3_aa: CASSLAPEDEQYF
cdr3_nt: TGCGCCAGCAGCTTGGCCCCCGAGGACGAGCAGTACTTC